Listed here are 5 T cell receptor beta chains from one sample, sequenced in a study of T-cell memory formation after mild COVID-19 (dated by TCRdb to the early 2020s). The library came from 5' RACE. The sequencer was an Illumina NovaSeq 6000. TCRdb itself trimmed the public reads at Q25 with fastp, ran MiXCR and retained productive beta chains. All rows with the same CDR3 protein become a single entry with the most common DNA and genes. This sample has fewer than 250,000 distinct CDR3 sequences in its table, and roughly a tenth of those were observed once. The ten largest clonotypes hold roughly 3.2% of the sample. The sample taken for sequencing was PBMCs or a T cell subset sorted from them (not recorded which). All receptors derive from a man between 18 and 29 years old who had mild COVID-19 (a few samples of this study predate the infection). The sample titles of this study are shuffled in the database, so cell type and time point are left out; the donor was told from shared clones.

This clonotype has only a few counts. The chain carries TRBV15 and TRBJ2-7; D is unclear. V gave up 0 bases and J gave up 4 bases, with 10 bases separating them. The germline gives CDR1 LNHNV, CDR2 YYDKDF (reference sequence). This CDR3 has 14 amino acids. In DNA form, the CDR3 reads TGTGCCACCAGCAGAGAGGGATCCGGATACGAGCAGTACGTC. Translating gives CATSREGSGYEQYV.

This clonotype came up a few times. The rearrangement joins TRBV6-6 to TRBJ1-1; 9 bases line up with TRBD1. Germline loops: CDR1 MNHNY, CDR2 SVGAGI (reference sequence). The CDR3 is 14 amino acids. V trimming: 5 bases; J trimming: 5 bases; junction bases outside the gene matches: 6. The CDR3 reads CASSLQGAGTEAFF. In DNA form, the CDR3 reads TGTGCCAGCAGTCTACAGGGGGCGGGAACTGAAGCTTTCTTT.

This clonotype was seen only a few times. V gene TRBV7-9 combines with J gene TRBJ2-5; D not certain. Trimming stripped 1 base from V and 5 bases from J, with 5 bases between. The germline V gene encodes CDR1 SEHNR and CDR2 FQNEAQ (reference sequence). The CDR3 length is 12 residues. CDR3 coding DNA: TGTGCCAGCAGCTTAGATAAGGAGACCCAGTACTTC. It yields the protein CASSLDKETQYF.

This clonotype was picked up a small number of times. The genes are TRBV7-2 and TRBJ1-3; no reliable D call. The length of the CDR3 is 14 residues. Looked up from germline, CDR1 is SGHTA and CDR2 is FQGNSA. V gave up 7 bases and J gave up 3 bases, with 13 bases separating them. CDR3 loop: CASNSGVHGNTIYF. The CDR3 coding sequence is TGTGCCAGCAACTCTGGGGTGCATGGAAACACCATATATTTT.

This clonotype was detected only a few times. The J gene is TRBJ2-5, the V gene TRBV7-8; 10 bases are a match to TRBD2. The CDR3 covers 14 residues. V shed 5 bases and J 3 bases; nucleotides not matched to a gene: 3. Germline CDR1 is SGHVS and CDR2 is FQNEAQ. CDR3: CASSAGTSEETQYF. The CDR3 DNA reads as TGTGCCAGCAGCGCAGGGACTAGCGAAGAGACCCAGTACTTC.